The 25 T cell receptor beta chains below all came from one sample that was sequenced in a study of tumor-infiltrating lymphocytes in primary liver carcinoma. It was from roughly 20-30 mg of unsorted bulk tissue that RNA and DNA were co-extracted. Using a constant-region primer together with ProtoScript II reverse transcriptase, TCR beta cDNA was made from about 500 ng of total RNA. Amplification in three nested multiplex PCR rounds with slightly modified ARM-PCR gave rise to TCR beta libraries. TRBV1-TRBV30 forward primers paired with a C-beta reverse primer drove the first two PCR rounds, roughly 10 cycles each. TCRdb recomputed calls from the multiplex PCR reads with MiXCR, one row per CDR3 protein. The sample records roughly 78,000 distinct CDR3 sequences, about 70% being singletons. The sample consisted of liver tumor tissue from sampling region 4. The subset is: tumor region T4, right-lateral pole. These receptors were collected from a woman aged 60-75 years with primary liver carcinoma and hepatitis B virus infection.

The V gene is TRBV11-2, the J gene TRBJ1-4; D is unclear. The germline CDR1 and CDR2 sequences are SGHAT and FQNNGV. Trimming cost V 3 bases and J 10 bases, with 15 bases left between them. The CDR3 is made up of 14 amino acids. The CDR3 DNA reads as TGTGCCAGCAGCTTCGACCTAGAAGGTGGAAAACTGTTTTTT. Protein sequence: CASSFDLEGGKLFF.

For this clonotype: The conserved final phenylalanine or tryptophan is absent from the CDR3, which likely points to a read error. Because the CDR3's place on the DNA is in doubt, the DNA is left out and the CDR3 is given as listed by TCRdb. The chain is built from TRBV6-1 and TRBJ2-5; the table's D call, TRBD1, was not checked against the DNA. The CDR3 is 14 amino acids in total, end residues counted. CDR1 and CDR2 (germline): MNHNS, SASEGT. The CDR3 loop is CASSGFAGEETHFL.

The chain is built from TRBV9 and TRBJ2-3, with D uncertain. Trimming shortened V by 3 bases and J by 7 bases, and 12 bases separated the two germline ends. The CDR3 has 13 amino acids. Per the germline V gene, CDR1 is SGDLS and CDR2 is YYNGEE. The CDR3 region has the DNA TGTGCCAGCAGCGCCCAACTGGAAAATACGCAGTATTTT. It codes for CASSAQLENTQYF.

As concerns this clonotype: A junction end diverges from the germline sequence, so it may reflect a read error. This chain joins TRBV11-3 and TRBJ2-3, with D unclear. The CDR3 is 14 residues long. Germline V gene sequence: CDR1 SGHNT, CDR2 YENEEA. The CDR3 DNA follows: TGTGCCAGCAGCTTAGACTCGTCCAGTTTCACCCCCTTTTTC. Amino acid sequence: CASSLDSSSFTPFF.

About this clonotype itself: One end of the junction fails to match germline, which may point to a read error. CDR3 region: CANSLDLAGAHEQYF. The DNA of the CDR3 is TGTGCCAACAGCTTAGATTTAGCCGGGGCCCACGAGCAGTACTTC. V gene TRBV11-2 combines with J gene TRBJ2-7; either TRBD1 or TRBD2 may supply D (5 bases each). The CDR3 extends over 15 amino acids. Germline loops: CDR1 SGHAT, CDR2 FQNNGV.

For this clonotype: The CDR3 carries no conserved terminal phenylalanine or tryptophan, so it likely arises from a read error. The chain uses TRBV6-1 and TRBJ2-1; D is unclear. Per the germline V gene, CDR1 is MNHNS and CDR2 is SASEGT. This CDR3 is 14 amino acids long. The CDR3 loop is CASSRLGPLNEQFS. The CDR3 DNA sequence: TGTGCAAGCAGTCGCCTAGGTCCGCTCAATGAGCAGTTCTCC.

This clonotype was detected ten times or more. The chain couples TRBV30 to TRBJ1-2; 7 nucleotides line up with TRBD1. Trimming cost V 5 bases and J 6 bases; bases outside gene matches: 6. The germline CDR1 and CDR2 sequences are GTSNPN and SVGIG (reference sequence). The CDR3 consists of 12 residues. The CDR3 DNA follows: TGTGCCTGGGTGGGGACAGTCCATGGCTACACCTTC. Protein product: CAWVGTVHGYTF.

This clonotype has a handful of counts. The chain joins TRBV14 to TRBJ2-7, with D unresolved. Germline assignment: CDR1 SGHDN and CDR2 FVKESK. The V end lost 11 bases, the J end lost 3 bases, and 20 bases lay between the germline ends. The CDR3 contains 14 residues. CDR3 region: CAGGQNPPRYEQYF. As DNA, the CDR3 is TGTGCCGGCGGCCAAAACCCCCCGCGCTACGAGCAGTACTTC.

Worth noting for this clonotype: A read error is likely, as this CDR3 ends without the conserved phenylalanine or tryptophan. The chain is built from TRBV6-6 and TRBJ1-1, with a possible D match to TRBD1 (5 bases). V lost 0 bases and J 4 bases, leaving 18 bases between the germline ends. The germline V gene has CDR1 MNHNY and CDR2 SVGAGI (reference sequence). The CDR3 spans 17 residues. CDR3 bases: TGTGCCAGCAGTTACTCGAGGGGAGGGAGAAGGACCACTGAAGCTTTCATT. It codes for CASSYSRGGRRTTEAFI.

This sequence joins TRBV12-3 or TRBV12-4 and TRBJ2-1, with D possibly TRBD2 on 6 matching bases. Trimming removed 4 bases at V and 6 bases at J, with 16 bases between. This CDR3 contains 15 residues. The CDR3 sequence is CASSWLRAGCNEQFF. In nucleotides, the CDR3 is TGTGCCAGCAGTTGGTTAAGGGCGGGATGCAATGAGCAGTTCTTC.

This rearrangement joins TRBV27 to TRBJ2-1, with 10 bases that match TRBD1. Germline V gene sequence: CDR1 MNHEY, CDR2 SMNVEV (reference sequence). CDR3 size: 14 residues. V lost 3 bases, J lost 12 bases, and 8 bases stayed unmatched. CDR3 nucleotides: TGTGCCAGCAGTTTGGACCGGGACAGGGGAAGGCAGTTCTTC. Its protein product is CASSLDRDRGRQFF.

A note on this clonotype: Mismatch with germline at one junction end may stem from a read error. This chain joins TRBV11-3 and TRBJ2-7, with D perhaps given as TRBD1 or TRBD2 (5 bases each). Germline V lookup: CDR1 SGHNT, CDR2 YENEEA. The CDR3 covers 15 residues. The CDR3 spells CANSFSPRDGYEQCF. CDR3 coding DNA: TGTGCCAACAGCTTCTCCCCCCGGGACGGCTACGAGCAATGCTTC.

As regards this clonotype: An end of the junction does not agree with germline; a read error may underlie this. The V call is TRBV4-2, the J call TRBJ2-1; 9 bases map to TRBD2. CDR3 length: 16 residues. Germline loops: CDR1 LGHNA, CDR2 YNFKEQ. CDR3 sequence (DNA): TGTGCCAGCAGGCAAGGACCGGGACTAGCAGCCAATGAGCAGTTCTTC. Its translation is CASRQGPGLAANEQFF.

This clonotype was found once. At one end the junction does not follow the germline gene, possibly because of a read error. The CDR3 loop is CAITQLHGGEQCF. DNA of the CDR3: TGTGCCATCACCCAATTACATGGTGGGGAGCAGTGCTTC. This chain uses TRBV10-3 with TRBJ2-7; D might be TRBD2 (5 bases). This CDR3 is built from 13 residues. Germline V lookup: CDR1 ENHRY, CDR2 SYGVKD.

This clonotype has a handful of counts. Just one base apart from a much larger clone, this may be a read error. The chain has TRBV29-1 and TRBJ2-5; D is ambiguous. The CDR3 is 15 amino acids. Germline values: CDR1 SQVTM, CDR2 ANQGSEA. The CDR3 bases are TGCTGCGTTCTACCTTTGGTGATTAGTCAAGAGGCCCAGTACTTC. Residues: CCVLPLVISQEAQYF.

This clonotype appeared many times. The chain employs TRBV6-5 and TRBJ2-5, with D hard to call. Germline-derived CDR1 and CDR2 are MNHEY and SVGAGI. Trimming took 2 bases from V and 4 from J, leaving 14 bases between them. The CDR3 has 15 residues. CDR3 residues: CASSYIGAGRETQYF. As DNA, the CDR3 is TGTGCCAGCAGTTACATTGGTGCAGGAAGAGAGACCCAGTACTTC.

The CDR3 reads CTSSKGLACASQQGYEQYF. As DNA, the CDR3 is TGCACCAGCAGCAAAGGACTAGCGTGTGCCTCACAGCAAGGTTACGAGCAGTACTTC. The chain has TRBV1 and TRBJ2-7; TRBD2 is the table's D call, not checked against the DNA. TRBV1 is deemed a pseudogene. The CDR3 is made up of 19 amino acids.

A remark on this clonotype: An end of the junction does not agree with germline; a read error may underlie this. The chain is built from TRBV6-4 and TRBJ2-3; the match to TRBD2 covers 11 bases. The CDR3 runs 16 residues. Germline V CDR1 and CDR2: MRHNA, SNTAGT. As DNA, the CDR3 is TGTGCCAGCAGAGACGTAGCGGGAGGGTCCACTGATACTCAGTATTTT. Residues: CASRDVAGGSTDTQYF.

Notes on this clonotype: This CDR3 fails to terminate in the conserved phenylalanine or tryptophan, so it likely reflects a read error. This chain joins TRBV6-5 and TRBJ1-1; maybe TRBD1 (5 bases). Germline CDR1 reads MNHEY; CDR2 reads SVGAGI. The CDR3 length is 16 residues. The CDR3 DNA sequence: TGTGTCAGTAGTAGTGGAGGGGCCCAGGGTTGGACTGAAGCTTTCTCT. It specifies CVSSSGGAQGWTEAFS.

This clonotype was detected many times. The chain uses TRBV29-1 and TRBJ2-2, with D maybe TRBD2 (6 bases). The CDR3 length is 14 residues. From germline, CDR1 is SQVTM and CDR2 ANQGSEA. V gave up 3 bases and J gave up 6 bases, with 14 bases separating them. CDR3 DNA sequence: TGCAGCGTTGACGCGGGAATGGGATCCGGGGAGCTGTTTTTT. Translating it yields CSVDAGMGSGELFF.

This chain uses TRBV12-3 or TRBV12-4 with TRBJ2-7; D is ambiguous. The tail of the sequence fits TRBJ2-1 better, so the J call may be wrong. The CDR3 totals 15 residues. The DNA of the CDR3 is TGTGCCAGCAGCCAAGAAACGAGAGGTCGGAACGAGCAGTTCTTC. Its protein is CASSQETRGRNEQFF.

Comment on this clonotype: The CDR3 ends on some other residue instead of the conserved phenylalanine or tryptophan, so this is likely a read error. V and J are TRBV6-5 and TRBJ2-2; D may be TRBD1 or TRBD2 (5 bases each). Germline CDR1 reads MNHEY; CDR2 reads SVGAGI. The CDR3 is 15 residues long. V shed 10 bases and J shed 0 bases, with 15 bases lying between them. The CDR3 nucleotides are TGTGCCAACAGACTATCAGGGACGAACACCGGGGAGCTGTTTTAT. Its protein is CANRLSGTNTGELFY.

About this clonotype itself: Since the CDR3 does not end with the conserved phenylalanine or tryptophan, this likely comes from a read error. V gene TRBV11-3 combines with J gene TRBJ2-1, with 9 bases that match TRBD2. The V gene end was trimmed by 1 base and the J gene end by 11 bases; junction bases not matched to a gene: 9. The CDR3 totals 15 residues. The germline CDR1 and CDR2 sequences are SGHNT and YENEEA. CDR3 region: CASSLGASGKLKQFL. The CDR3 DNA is TGTGCCAGCAGCTTAGGAGCTAGCGGGAAGCTTAAGCAGTTCCTT.

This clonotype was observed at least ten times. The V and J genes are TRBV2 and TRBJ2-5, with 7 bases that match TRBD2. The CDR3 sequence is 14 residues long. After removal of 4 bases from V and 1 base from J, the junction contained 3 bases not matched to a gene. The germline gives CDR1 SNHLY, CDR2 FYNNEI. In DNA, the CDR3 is TGTGCCAGCAGTGGCGGGGGAGGCCAAGAGACCCAGTACTTC. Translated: CASSGGGGQETQYF.

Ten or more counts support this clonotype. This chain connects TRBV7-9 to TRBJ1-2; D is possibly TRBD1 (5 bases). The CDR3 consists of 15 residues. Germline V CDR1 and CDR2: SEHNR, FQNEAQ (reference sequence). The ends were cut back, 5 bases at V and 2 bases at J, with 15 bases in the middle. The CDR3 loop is CASSLGGGTNYGYTF. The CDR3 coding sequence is TGTGCCAGCAGCCTCGGTGGGGGAACAAACTATGGCTACACCTTC. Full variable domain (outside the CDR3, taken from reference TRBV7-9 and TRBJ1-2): DTGVSQNPRHKITKRGQNVTFRCDPISEHNRLYWYRQTLGQGPEFLTYFQNEAQLEKSRLLSDRFSAERPKGSFSTLEIQRTEQGDSAMYLCASSLGGGTNYGYTFGSGTRLTVV.